Each of the 8 T cell receptor beta chains below was sequenced from the same sample in a study of blood T cells in healthy people across ages. With a J-beta primer mix and a sample-barcoded 5' primer, a second PCR ran about 6 to 11 cycles. MiXCR, applied by TCRdb to the 5' RACE reads, yields one record per CDR3 protein. The sample lists approximately 1.5 million distinct CDR3 sequences, roughly two fifths occurring once. Material for sequencing was blood. Receptors were obtained from a woman between 18 and 30 years old in good health.

This clonotype was seen a handful of times. Written as DNA, the CDR3 is TGCGCCAGCAGCTTCTTTGCCGGGGAGCAGTTCTTC. It is translated as CASSFFAGEQFF. The genes are TRBV5-1 and TRBJ2-1; D unresolved. Germline-derived CDR1 and CDR2 are SGHRS and YFSETQ. The V end was cut by 2 bases, the J end by 10 bases, with 10 bases between. The CDR3 contains 12 residues. Full variable domain (missing parts from reference TRBV5-1 and TRBJ2-1): KAGVTQTPRYLIKTRGQQVTLSCSPISGHRSVSWYQQTPGQGLQFLFEYFSETQRNKGNFPGRFSGRQFSNSRSEMNVSTLELGDSALYLCASSFFAGEQFFGPGTRLTVL.

To note about this clonotype: A single base separates this from a much larger clone, so it may be a read error. The genes are TRBV21-1 and TRBJ2-7. TRBV21-1 is listed as a pseudogene. This CDR3 has 13 residues. The CDR3 bases are TGTGCCAGCAGCAAAGTCGGCTCCTACGAGCAGTACTTC. Translating gives CASSKVGSYEQYF.

Turning to this clonotype: A much bigger clone sits one base away, suggesting this may be a read error. This chain links TRBV9 with TRBJ2-3; D might be TRBD2 (6 bases). The CDR3 covers 16 residues. The germline V gene has CDR1 SGDLS and CDR2 YYNGEE. V lost 0 bases, J lost 5 bases, and 16 bases lay in between. CDR3: CASSVATGTSGDTQYF. DNA of the CDR3: TGTGCCAGCAGCGTAGCTACTGGGACTTCAGGAGATACGCAGTATTTT.

This clonotype occurred a few times. V usage is TRBV11-1 and J usage is TRBJ2-1, with D unclear. The CDR3 has 16 amino acids. Germline V gene lookup returns CDR1 SGHAT and CDR2 FQDESV (reference sequence). Between the trimmed V and J ends, which lost 0 bases and 7 bases, there was a span of 16 bases. The CDR3 DNA sequence: TGTGCCAGCAGCTTAGCGGGGTACCCCGGCTCTAATGAGCAGTTCTTC. Residues: CASSLAGYPGSNEQFF.

The rearrangement links TRBV20-1 to TRBJ2-7; TRBD2 matches 12 bases. Losses at the gene ends were 4 bases for V and 0 bases for J; bases not matched to a gene: 10. Looked up from germline, CDR1 is DFQATT and CDR2 is SNEGSKA (reference sequence). This CDR3 is 17 amino acids long. CDR3 amino acids: CSATPTSGGSSSYEQYF. The DNA of the CDR3 is TGCAGTGCTACTCCGACTAGCGGGGGATCCTCCTCCTACGAGCAGTACTTC.

The chain uses TRBV4-3 and TRBJ2-7, with a possible D match to TRBD1 (6 bases). This CDR3 spans 15 amino acids. Trimming cost V 3 bases and J 3 bases, with 15 bases left between them. The germline V gene encodes CDR1 LGHNA and CDR2 YSLEER. Written as DNA, the CDR3 is TGCGCCAGCAGCCAGAACAGGGCACCTATCTACGAGCAGTACTTC. Its protein is CASSQNRAPIYEQYF.

The chain uses TRBV7-9 and TRBJ1-2; D remains unclear. CDR3 length: 13 amino acids. V was shortened by 4 bases and J by 6 bases, with 12 bases between the two germline ends. Germline CDR1 and CDR2: SEHNR and FQNEAQ (reference sequence). CDR3 in DNA: TGTGCCAGCAGCTGGGGAGTAGAAGATGGCTACACCTTC. This codes for CASSWGVEDGYTF. The variable domain in full, with the rest retrieved from reference TRBV7-9 and TRBJ1-2, is DTGVSQNPRHKITKRGQNVTFRCDPISEHNRLYWYRQTLGQGPEFLTYFQNEAQLEKSRLLSDRFSAERPKGSFSTLEIQRTEQGDSAMYLCASSWGVEDGYTFGSGTRLTVV.

The table lists this clonotype with a few counts. V and J are TRBV20-1 and TRBJ2-7; weak D call: TRBD1 (5 bases). Near its end, the DNA agrees better with TRBJ2-4, so the J call may be wrong. CDR1 is DFQATT and CDR2 is SNEGSKA in the germline V gene (reference sequence). The length of the CDR3 is 13 residues. The CDR3 bases are TGCAGTGCTAGAGCGGCAGGGTTCTTCATTCAGTACTTC. This encodes CSARAAGFFIQYF.